This T cell receptor (beta chain) appears in the sequencing data of a study of T-cell memory formation after mild COVID-19 (dated by TCRdb to the early 2020s). As for the study more broadly: Most TCR sequence clusters were specific to one of the two donors. T-cell clones expanding and contracting after mild COVID-19 in two donors were tracked by longitudinal TCRalpha and TCRbeta repertoire sequencing. Two young, previously healthy adult volunteers, one female and one male, were included in the cohort.

To note about this clonotype: This clone's antigen is unknown. Base qualities are not recorded, but no much larger clone differs from it by a single base.

Sequenced on an Illumina NovaSeq 6000. TCRalpha and TCRbeta cDNA libraries were built by 5'RACE with constant-segment primers, adding sample barcodes and unique molecular identifiers. Trizol reagent was used to extract RNA from every sample. The libraries were amplified in two PCR steps, and the second step added a second sample barcode and Illumina TruSeq adapters. Libraries were sequenced on an Illumina NovaSeq with 2 x 150 bp paired-end reads. Per the original workflow: Reads were demultiplexed and collapsed into UMI-guided consensus sequences with migec v1.2.7. Using mixcr v2.1.11, the UMI consensuses were aligned to TRA and TRB V and J templates and assembled into clonotypes. A clonotype was counted as expanded or contracted only if both edgeR and NoisET called the change significant, with noise models trained on biological replicates. For edgeR calls, the cutoffs were a false discovery rate-adjusted p below 0.01 and a log2 fold-change threshold of 1. As an exploratory analysis of dynamics, PCA with hierarchical clustering was applied to max-normalized trajectories of the 1000 most abundant clonotypes. Separately sequenced CD4+ and CD8+ repertoires were used to assign a CD4 or CD8 phenotype to each responding clone. The public reads were reanalyzed by TCRdb: fastp trimming at Q25, MiXCR alignment, in-frame beta chains only. Each record represents a unique CDR3 protein, reported with the most common genes and DNA among its rows. TCRdb's processing, not the authors' own work, is the source of the V and J calls. Across this sample there are about 250,000 distinct CDR3 sequences, with roughly 18% seen only once. The biggest ten clones account for 20% to 25% of the sample.

V has 1 base trimmed and J has 5 bases trimmed; junction bases matching no gene number 5. From its cysteine to its phenylalanine, the CDR3 spans 15 amino acids. The only DNA kept is the CDR3, 45 bases in frame from the first base. PBMCs were isolated by Ficoll-Paque density gradient centrifugation. Results and caveats for the whole study, not just this receptor: Clones that contracted from day 15 to 85 showed balanced CD4/CD8 phenotypes, whereas a second wave of clones that expanded from day 15 to 37 leaned towards CD4+. Only two mild cases were covered by the study, and larger cohorts that include severe cases with pre-infection samples were considered necessary. Some responding clones were detected in pre-infection memory, which suggested that pre-existing cross-reactive memory T cells had joined the SARS-CoV-2 response. Contracting CD4+ clones were located mainly in the CM and EM memory subsets, whereas CD8+ clones were found to be enriched in EMRA. The second-wave clones that peaked on day 37 were not confirmed to be SARS-CoV-2 specific.

The rearranged segments are TRBV12-3 or TRBV12-4 and TRBJ2-5; 9 bases in between match TRBD1. Sample: PBMCs or a T cell subset sorted from them (not recorded which). This TCR came from a man aged 18 to 30 who had mild COVID-19 (a few samples of this study predate the infection). The sample titles of this study are shuffled in the database, so cell type and time point are left out; the donor was told from shared clones. The nucleotide sequence reads as follows: TGTGCCAGCAGTTTAGGGACAGGGGCGAGGGAGACCCAGTACTTC. This sequence encodes CASSLGTGARETQYF.